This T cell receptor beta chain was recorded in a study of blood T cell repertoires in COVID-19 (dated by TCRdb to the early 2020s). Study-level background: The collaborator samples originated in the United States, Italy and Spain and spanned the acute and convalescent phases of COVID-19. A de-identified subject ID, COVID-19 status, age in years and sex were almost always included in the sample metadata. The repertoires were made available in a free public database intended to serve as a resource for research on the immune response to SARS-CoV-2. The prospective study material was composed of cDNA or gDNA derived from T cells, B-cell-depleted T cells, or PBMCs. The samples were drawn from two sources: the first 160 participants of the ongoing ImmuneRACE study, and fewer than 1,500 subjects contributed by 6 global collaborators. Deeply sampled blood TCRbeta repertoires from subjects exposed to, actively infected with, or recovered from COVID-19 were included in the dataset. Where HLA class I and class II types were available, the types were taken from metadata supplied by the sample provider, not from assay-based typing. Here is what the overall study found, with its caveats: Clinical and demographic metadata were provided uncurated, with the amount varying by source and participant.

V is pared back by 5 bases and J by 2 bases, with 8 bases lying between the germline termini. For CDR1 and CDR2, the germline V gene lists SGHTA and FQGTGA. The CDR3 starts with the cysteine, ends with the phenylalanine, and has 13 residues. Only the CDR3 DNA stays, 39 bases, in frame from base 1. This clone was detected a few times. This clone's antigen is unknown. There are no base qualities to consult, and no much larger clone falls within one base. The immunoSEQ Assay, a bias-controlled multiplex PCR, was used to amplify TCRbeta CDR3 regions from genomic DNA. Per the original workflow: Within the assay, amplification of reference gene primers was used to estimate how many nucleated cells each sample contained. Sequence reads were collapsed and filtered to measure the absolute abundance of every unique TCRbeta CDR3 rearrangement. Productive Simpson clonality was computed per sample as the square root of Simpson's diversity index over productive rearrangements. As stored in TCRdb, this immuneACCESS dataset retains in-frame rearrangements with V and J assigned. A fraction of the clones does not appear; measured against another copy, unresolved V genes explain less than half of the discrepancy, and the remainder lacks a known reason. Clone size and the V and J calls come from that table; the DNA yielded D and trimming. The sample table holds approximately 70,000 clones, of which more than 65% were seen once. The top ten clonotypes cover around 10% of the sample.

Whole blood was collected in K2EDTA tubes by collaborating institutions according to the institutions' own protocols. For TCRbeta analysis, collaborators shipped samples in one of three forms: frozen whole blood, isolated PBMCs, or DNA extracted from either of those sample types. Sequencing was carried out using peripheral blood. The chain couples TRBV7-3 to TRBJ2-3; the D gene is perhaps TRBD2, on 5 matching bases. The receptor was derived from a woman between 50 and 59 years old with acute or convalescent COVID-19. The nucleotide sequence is TGTGCCAGCAGCCGGGAATTCACAGATACGCAGTATTTT. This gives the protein CASSREFTDTQYF.